Following are 4 T cell receptor beta chains from one sample sequenced in a study of blood T cell repertoires in COVID-19. TCRdb keeps only in-frame clones here, not all; method: immunoSEQ multiplex PCR. The table shows under 250,000 clones, with over 85% occurring only once. Sample: PBMCs or T cells enriched from blood (not recorded which). The receptor source for this set is a woman aged 30 to 39 with acute COVID-19.

The sample holds one count of this clone. This chain connects TRBV13 to TRBJ1-2; TRBD1 agrees at 8 bases. The CDR3 has 13 amino acids. Looked up from germline, CDR1 is PRHDT and CDR2 is FYEKMQ (reference sequence). V dropped 2 bases and J dropped 4; count of bases not matched to a gene: 0. The CDR3 protein is CASSLTGGYGYTF. The DNA of the CDR3 is TGTGCCAGCAGCTTAACAGGGGGCTATGGCTACACCTTC.

This clone was observed a handful of times. This rearrangement joins TRBV5-8 to TRBJ2-1; 11 bases match TRBD2. V trimming: 0 bases; J trimming: 0 bases; junction bases outside the gene matches: 2. Germline assignment: CDR1 SGHTS and CDR2 YDEGEE. CDR3 length equals 17 residues. In nucleotides, the CDR3 is TGTGCCAGCAGCTTGGCCACTAGCGGGGGCTCCTACAATGAGCAGTTCTTC. Translating gives CASSLATSGGSYNEQFF.

J is TRBJ1-4 and V is TRBV18, with 7 bases identical to TRBD1. V trimming: 2 bases; J trimming: 7 bases; junction bases outside the gene matches: 13. Germline V gene sequence: CDR1 KGHSH, CDR2 LQKENI. This CDR3 is 17 amino acids long. This chain's CDR3 is CASSPGTELPGGEKLFF. The DNA for the CDR3 is TGTGCCAGCTCACCAGGGACAGAACTACCCGGCGGTGAAAAACTGTTTTTT. Filled out from reference TRBV18 and TRBJ1-4, the complete variable domain reads NAGVMQNPRHLVRRRGQEARLRCSPMKGHSHVYWYRQLPEEGLKFMVYLQKENIIDESGMPKERFSAEFPKEGPSILRIQQVVRGDSAAYFCASSPGTELPGGEKLFFGSGTQLSVL.

This chain connects TRBV5-1 to TRBJ1-2; no clear D gene. The germline CDR1 and CDR2 sequences are SGHRS and YFSETQ. This CDR3 has 16 residues. The V gene lost 6 bases and the J gene lost 4 bases, with 22 bases spanning the gap. The CDR3 spells CASTPEGGPRGYGYTF. As DNA, the CDR3 is TGCGCCAGCACCCCAGAGGGAGGCCCCCGAGGCTATGGCTACACCTTC.